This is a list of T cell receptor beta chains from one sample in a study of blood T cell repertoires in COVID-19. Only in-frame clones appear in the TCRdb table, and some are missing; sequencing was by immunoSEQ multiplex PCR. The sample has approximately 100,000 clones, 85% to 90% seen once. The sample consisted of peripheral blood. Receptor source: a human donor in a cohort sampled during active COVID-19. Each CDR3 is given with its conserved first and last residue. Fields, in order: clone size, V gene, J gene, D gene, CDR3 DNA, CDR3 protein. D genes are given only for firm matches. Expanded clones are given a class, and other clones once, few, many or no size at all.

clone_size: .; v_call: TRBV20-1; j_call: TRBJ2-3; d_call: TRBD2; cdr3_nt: TGCAGTGCTAGTTCGACTAGCGGGGCCACAGATACGCAGTATTTT; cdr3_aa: CSASSTSGATDTQYF
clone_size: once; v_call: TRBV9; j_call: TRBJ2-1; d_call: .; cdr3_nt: TGTGCCAGCAGCGACGGGACTGTAATCAATGAGCAGTTCTTC; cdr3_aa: CASSDGTVINEQFF
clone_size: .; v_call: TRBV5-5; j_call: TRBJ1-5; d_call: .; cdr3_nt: TGTGCCAGCAGCTTGGTGGTGGCGGTTAATCAGCCCCAGCATTTT; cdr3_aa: CASSLVVAVNQPQHF
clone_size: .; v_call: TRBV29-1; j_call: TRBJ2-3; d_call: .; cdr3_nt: TGCAGCGTGGCCCCCGGGATAGCCCTTCATACGCAGTATTTT; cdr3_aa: CSVAPGIALHTQYF
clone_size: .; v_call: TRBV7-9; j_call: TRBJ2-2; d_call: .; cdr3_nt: TGTGCCAGCAGCTCCGGGACACTATCATTACCCGGGGAGCTGTTTTTT; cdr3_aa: CASSSGTLSLPGELFF
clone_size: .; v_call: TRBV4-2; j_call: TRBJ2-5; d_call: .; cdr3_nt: TGTGCCAGCAGCCAAGATGTGACTAGTCCGGAGGGGACCCAGTACTTC; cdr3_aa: CASSQDVTSPEGTQYF
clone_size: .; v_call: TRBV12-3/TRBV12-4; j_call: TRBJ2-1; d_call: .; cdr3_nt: TGTGCCGGACAGCGGTCCTCCTACAATGAGCAGTTCTTC; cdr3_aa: CAGQRSSYNEQFF
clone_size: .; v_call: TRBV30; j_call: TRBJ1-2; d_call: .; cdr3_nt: TGTGCCTGGAGTTCACAACGGACAGCCACTAACTATGGCTACACCTTC; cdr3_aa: CAWSSQRTATNYGYTF
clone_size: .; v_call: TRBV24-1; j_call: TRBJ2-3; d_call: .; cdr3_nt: TGTGCCACCAGTGGCCCCGACCGGGACAGAGGGACTAGCACAGATACGCAGTATTTT; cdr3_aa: CATSGPDRDRGTSTDTQYF
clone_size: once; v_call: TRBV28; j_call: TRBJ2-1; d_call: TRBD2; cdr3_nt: TGTGCCAGCAAAAGGCCTAGCGGGAGGTACAATGAGCAGTTCTTC; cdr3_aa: CASKRPSGRYNEQFF
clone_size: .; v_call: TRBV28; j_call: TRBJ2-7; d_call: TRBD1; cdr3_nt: TGTGCCAGCAAAACCCCAGGACAGGGGGTCTACGAGCAGTACTTC; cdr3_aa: CASKTPGQGVYEQYF
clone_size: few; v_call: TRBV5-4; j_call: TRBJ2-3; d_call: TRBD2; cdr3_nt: TGTGCCAGCAGCTTGTGGGGACTAGCGAGTACAGATACGCAGTATTTT; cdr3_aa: CASSLWGLASTDTQYF
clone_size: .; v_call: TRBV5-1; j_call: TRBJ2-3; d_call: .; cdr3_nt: TGCGCCAGCAGCCAAACTAGCACAGATACGCAGTATTTT; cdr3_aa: CASSQTSTDTQYF
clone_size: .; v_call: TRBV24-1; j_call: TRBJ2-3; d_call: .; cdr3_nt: TGTGCCACCAGTGATTTGCCGTCTCCGCGCTACGATACGCAGTATTTT; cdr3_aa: CATSDLPSPRYDTQYF
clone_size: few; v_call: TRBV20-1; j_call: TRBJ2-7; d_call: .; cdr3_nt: TGCAGTGCCAACAGTGGCCACGAGCAGTACTTC; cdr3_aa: CSANSGHEQYF
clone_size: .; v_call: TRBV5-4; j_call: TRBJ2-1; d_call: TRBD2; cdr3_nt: TGTGCCAGCAGCTTGGGGCTAGCGGGGGGGTACAATGAGCAGTTCTTC; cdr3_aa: CASSLGLAGGYNEQFF
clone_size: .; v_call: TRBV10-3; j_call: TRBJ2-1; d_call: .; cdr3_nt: TGTGCCATGCTCGGGGGACCATACAATGAGCAGTTCTTC; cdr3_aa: CAMLGGPYNEQFF
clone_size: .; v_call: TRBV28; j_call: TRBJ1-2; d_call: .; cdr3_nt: TGTGCCACTCGGGGGGGATCTTATGGCTACACCTTC; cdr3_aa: CATRGGSYGYTF
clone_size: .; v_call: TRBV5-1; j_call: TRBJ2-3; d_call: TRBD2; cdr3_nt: TGCGCCAGCAGCTTGGCCGCTTCCGGGGGGGCGGTAGATACGCAGTATTTT; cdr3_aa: CASSLAASGGAVDTQYF
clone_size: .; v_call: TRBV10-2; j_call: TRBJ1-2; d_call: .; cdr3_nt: TGCGCCAGCAGTGAGTCGAGGCAGGGACTTGGCTACACCTTC; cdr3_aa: CASSESRQGLGYTF
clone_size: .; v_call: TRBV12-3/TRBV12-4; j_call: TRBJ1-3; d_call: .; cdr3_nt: TGTGCCAGCAGTTCCAATGGAAACACCATATATTTT; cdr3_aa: CASSSNGNTIYF
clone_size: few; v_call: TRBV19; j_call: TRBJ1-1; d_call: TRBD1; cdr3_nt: TGTGCCAGTAGTATAGGGGCAGGGGGTCAGGACACTGAAGCTTTCTTT; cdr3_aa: CASSIGAGGQDTEAFF
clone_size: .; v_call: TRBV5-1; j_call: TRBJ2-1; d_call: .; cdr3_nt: TGCGCCAGCAGCCCCGAAGGGGGGGGCCGGGCGGCTTACAATGAGCAGTTCTTC; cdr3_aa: CASSPEGGGRAAYNEQFF
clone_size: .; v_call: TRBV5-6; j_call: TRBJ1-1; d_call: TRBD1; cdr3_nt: TGTGCCAGCTCTATACAGGGGCCTTCCCTATTTAGCTCTGAAGCTTTCTTT; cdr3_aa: CASSIQGPSLFSSEAFF
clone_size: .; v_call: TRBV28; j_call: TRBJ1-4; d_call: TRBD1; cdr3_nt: TGTGCCAGCAGTTTTGGATGGACAGGGAGCGAAAAACTGTTTTTT; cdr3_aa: CASSFGWTGSEKLFF
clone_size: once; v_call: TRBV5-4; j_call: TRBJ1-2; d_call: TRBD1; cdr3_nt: TGTGCCAGCAGCGTCACAGGGGGAGGCACGGAGGGCTACACCTTC; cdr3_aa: CASSVTGGGTEGYTF
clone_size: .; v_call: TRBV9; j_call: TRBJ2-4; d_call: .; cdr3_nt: TGTGCCAGCAGCCCCTCATCTATAGCCAAAAACATTCAGTACTTC; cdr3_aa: CASSPSSIAKNIQYF
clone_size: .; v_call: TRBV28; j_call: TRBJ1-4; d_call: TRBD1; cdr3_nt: TGTGCCAGCAGGGACAGGGGGGCTAATGAAAAACTGTTTTTT; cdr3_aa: CASRDRGANEKLFF
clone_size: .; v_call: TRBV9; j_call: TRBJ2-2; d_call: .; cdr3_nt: TGTGCCAGCAGCGTAGGGCCCCTGGAGACCGGGGAGCTGTTTTTT; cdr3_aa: CASSVGPLETGELFF
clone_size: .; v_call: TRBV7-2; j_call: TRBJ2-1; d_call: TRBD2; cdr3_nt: TGTGCCAGCAGCTTAGTGGCTAGCGGGATGTCCTACAATGAGCAGTTCTTC; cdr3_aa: CASSLVASGMSYNEQFF
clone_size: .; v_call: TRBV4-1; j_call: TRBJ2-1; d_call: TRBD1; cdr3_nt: TGCGCCAGCAGCCGCGCTTTTTGGGACAGTGAGCAGTTCTTC; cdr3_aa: CASSRAFWDSEQFF
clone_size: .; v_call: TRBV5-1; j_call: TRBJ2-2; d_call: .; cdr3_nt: TGCGCCAGCAGCATCTACGGGACACAGCTTAACACCGGGGAGCTGTTTTTT; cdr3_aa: CASSIYGTQLNTGELFF
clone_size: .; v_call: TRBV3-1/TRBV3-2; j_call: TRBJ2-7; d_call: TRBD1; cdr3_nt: TGTGCCAGCAGCCAAGACAGGGGGCGCGTCCACGAGCAGTACTTC; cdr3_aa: CASSQDRGRVHEQYF
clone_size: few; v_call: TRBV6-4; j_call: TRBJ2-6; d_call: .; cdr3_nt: TGTGCCAGCAGTGACCATTCCGGGGCCAACGTCCTGACTTTC; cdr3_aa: CASSDHSGANVLTF
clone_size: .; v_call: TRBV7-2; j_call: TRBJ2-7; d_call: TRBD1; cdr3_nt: TGTGCCAGCAGCCGGGACAGCCGTTACGAGCAGTACTTC; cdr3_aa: CASSRDSRYEQYF
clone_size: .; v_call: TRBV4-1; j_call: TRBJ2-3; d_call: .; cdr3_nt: TGCGCCAGCAGCCAACCACAGGGGAGGTCAGATACGCAGTATTTT; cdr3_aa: CASSQPQGRSDTQYF
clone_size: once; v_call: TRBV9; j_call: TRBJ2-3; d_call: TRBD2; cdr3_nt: TGTGCCAGCAGCGTAGGTTTAGGGGGGACTAGCGGGAGAAGCGGTACGCAGTATTTT; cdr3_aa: CASSVGLGGTSGRSGTQYF
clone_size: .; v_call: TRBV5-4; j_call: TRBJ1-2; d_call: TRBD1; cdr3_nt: TGTGCCAGCAGCTTGGAGGGGGCGCAAGTTTATGGCTACACCTTC; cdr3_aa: CASSLEGAQVYGYTF
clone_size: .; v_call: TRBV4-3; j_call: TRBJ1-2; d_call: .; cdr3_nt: TGCGCCAGCAGCCAAGATAGGGGTTCCGGGGGCTACACCTTC; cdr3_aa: CASSQDRGSGGYTF
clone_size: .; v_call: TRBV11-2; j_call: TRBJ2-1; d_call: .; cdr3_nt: TGTGCCAGCAGCTCCCTCCTCTACCTCGGGAATGAGCAGTTCTTC; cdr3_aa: CASSSLLYLGNEQFF
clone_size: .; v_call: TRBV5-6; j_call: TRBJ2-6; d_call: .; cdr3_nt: TGTGCCAGCAGCTTGGATAGGCGAGGAAGCTCTGGGGCCAACGTCCTGACTTTC; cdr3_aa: CASSLDRRGSSGANVLTF
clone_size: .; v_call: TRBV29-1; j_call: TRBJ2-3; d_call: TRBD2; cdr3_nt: TGCAGCGTTCCGGGACTAGCGGGGGGGAGGACAGATACGCAGTATTTT; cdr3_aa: CSVPGLAGGRTDTQYF
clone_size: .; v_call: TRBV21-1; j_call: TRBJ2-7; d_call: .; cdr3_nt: TGTGCCAGCAAGACTAGGCAGTACTTC; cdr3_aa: CASKTRQYF
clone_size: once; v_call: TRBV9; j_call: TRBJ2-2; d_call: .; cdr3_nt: TGTGCCAGCAGCGTATTGTCCGGTATCACGACCGGGGAGCTGTTTTTT; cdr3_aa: CASSVLSGITTGELFF
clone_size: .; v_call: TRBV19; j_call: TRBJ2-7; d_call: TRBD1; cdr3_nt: TGTGCCAGTAGTATCCACCGGACAGGTGAGCAGTACTTC; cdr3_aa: CASSIHRTGEQYF
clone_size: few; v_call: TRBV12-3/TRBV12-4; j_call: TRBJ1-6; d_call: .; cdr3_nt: TGTGCCAGCGGCCGACAGTCCGATTCACCCCTCCACTTT; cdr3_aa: CASGRQSDSPLHF
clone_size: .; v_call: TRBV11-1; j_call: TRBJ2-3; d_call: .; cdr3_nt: TGTGCCAGCAGCTTGGTAGCGCAGACAGATACGCAGTATTTT; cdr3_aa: CASSLVAQTDTQYF
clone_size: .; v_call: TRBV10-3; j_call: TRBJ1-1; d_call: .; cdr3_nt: TGTGCCATCAGTGAGGACAGAGTGAGTGAAGCTTTCTTT; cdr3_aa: CAISEDRVSEAFF
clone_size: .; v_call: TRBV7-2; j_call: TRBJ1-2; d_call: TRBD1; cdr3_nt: TGTGCCAGCAGCAGCCGACAGGGAGTTGGCTACACCTTC; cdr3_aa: CASSSRQGVGYTF
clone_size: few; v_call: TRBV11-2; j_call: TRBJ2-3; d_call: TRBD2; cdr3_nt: TGTGCCAGCAGCCCCAGGACTAGCGGGGGGGCTGGAGATACGCAGTATTTT; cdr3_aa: CASSPRTSGGAGDTQYF
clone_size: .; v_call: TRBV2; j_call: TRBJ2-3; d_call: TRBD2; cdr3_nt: TGTGCCAGCAGTCGGACTAGAAGGGCAGATACGCAGTATTTT; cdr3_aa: CASSRTRRADTQYF
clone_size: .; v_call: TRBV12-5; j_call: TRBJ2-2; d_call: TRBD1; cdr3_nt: TGTGCTAGTGGTCGGACCTCGGGACAGCCCGGGGAGCTGTTTTTT; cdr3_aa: CASGRTSGQPGELFF
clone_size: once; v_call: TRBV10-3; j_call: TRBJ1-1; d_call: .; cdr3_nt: TGTGCCATCAGTGAGGGACAGTCGAACACTGAAGCTTTCTTT; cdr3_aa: CAISEGQSNTEAFF
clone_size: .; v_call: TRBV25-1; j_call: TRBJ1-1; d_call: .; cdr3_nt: TGTGCCAGCAGTGAACTCGCGGAGGGCACTGAAGCTTTCTTT; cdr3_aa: CASSELAEGTEAFF
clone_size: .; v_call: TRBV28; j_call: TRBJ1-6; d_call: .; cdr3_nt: TGTGCCAGCAGTTTGACGACAAGATATAATTCACCCCTCCACTTT; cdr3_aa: CASSLTTRYNSPLHF
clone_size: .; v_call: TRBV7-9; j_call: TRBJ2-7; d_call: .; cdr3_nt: TGTGCCAGCAGCTTAGTTAGTGGGCAGAGATACGAGCAGTACTTC; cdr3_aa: CASSLVSGQRYEQYF